This T cell receptor beta chain was sequenced in a study of T cells in Graves' hyperthyroidism and ophthalmopathy. The CDR3 loop spans 16 amino acids. Germline CDR1 and CDR2: MNHNS and SASEGT. The J segment lost 0 bases and the V segment lost 10 bases, leaving 11 bases of the junction unmatched. Across 18 months, stable Graves' hyperthyroidism was marked by no progression to ophthalmopathy. General study findings and limits: Blood held most thyroid clonotypes expanded above 0.001 frequency. Ophthalmopathy and stable hyperthyroidism were told apart by a 13 V-J model.

There were TCR beta CDR3 regions amplified from RNA transcripts. An initial round of RT-PCR targeting the TCR CDR3 relied on the HTBI primer set. One entry per CDR3 protein, called by TCRdb with MiXCR from the multiplex PCR reads. The table has a few hundred thousand distinct CDR3 sequences, roughly 20% seen once; the top ten hold under 55%. As regards this clonotype: What it recognizes is unknown.

The TCR sequence derives from a woman aged 45-60 years with Graves' hyperthyroidism. Sequenced material: blood. The gene calls are TRBV6-1 and TRBJ1-1, with 10 bases lining up with TRBD1. The DNA for the CDR3 is TGTGCCACAGGACAGGGGGTCCTGGATATGAACACTGAAGCTTTCTTT. This encodes CATGQGVLDMNTEAFF.